Below, one TCR beta chain is given with its context. Its antigen remains unknown. These data originate in a study of cytomegalovirus exposure and HLA in healthy donors. Study as a whole: Previous work identified roughly 120 million unique TCR beta sequences from around 180 million T cells.

Germline V gene lookup returns CDR1 MNHEY and CDR2 SMNVEV (reference sequence). The CDR3 is made up of 14 amino acids. With 10 bases removed from V and 7 bases from J, the gap between germline ends came to 17 bases. Study conclusions and caveats: Researchers counted roughly 150 TCR beta chains as cytomegalovirus-associated. Beyond CMV serostatus, there was no information to go on about immune exposure. In a later analysis, compared with equally common non-associated chains, HLA-associated beta chains were more expanded.

The PCR used 60 Vbeta and 13 Jbeta primers. Profiled with immunoSEQ multiplex PCR; TCRdb holds only in-frame clones, not every one. Here the sample spans roughly 110,000 clones, 82% being singletons. The TCR was taken from a man aged 25-45 years in good health and CMV-seropositive. V usage is TRBV27 and J usage is TRBJ1-6; a weak D match, TRBD1 (6 bases). Sequencing was done on a sample of PBMCs. The CDR3 region has the DNA TGTGCCACTGGGGACGGACAGTGGAATTCACCCCTCCACTTT. Protein: CATGDGQWNSPLHF.